This TCR beta chain is drawn from a study of response to subunit inactivated influenza vaccine. Notes on the study in general: Only a handful of new T cells, the authors suggested, are recruited with each seasonal influenza vaccination.

This clonotype was seen a handful of times. The antigen remains undetermined. Germline V gene data show CDR1 as DFQATT and CDR2 as SNEGSKA (reference sequence). The ends were cut back, 0 bases at V and 3 bases at J, with 8 bases in the middle. This CDR3 is 13 amino acids long. One entry per CDR3 protein, called by TCRdb with MiXCR from the RT-PCR reads. The table includes 800,000 or so distinct CDR3 sequences, around 21% detected once. V and J are TRBV20-1 and TRBJ1-1; D is unresolved. The TCR originated in a man aged 45 to 65 who received an inactivated influenza vaccine. The source material was PBMCs from blood, sampled less than 6 days after vaccination. The CDR3 protein is CSARDLLDTEAFF. The CDR3 DNA reads TGCAGTGCTAGAGATCTCCTAGACACTGAAGCTTTCTTT.